This TCR beta chain appears in the sequencing data of a study of blood T cell repertoires in COVID-19. Original handling: Amplified reference gene primers provided the basis for estimating nucleated cell counts. Data came from immunoSEQ multiplex PCR; TCRdb stores just in-frame clones and leaves some out. That table supplies the V and J calls and clone size; D and trimming were determined from the DNA. The sample yields 150,000 to 200,000 clones, roughly 80% seen once. The germline V gene has CDR1 SGHTA and CDR2 FQGNSA. Trimming stripped 5 bases from V and 3 bases from J, with 15 bases between. The CDR3 consists of 15 residues.

This rearrangement joins TRBV7-2 to TRBJ2-3; D uncertain. Sequenced input: peripheral blood. This sequence was found in a woman of 80 years or more with COVID-19, enrolled during active disease. The CDR3 DNA sequence: TGTGCCAGCAGCAAACAGCTATCCAAAACAGATACGCAGTATTTT. Its protein is CASSKQLSKTDTQYF. Complete variable domain (other parts from reference TRBV7-2 and TRBJ2-3): GAGVSQSPSNKVTEKGKDVELRCDPISGHTALYWYRQSLGQGLEFLIYFQGNSAPDKSGLPSDRFSAERTGGSVSTLTIQRTQQEDSAVYLCASSKQLSKTDTQYFGPGTRLTVL.